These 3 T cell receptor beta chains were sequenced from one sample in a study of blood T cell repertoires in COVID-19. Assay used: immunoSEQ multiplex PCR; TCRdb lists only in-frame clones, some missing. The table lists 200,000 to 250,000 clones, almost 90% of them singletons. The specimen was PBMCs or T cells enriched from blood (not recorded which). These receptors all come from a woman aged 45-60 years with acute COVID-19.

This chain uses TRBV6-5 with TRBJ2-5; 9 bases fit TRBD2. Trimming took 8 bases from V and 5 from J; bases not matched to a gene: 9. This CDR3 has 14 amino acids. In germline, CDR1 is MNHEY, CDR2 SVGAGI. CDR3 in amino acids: CASSAREGWETQYF. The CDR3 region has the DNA TGTGCCAGCTCGGCGCGGGAGGGATGGGAGACCCAGTACTTC.

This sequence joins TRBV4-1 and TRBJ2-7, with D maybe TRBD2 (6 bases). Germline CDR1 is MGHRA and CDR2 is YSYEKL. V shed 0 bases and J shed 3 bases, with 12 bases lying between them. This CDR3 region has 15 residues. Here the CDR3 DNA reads TGCGCCAGCAGCCAAGACTGGGGGACTCTCTACGAGCAGTACTTC. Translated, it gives CASSQDWGTLYEQYF.

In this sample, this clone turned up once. The CDR3 nucleotides read TGTGCCAGCAGCTTGGGAGGGACATCGAACCCCTACGAGCAGTACTTC. It encodes CASSLGGTSNPYEQYF. The genes are TRBV5-4 and TRBJ2-7, with a weak D call TRBD1 (6 bases). Trimming removed 0 bases from V and 2 bases from J, with 15 bases in between. The CDR3 consists of 16 residues. CDR1 SGHNT and CDR2 YYREEE come from the germline V gene (reference sequence).